This TCR beta chain appears in the sequencing data of a study of cytomegalovirus exposure and HLA in healthy donors (dated by TCRdb to about 2017). Some background on the complete study: An earlier analysis of approximately 640 of the donors reported 250 to 300 Gb of sequence data and 120 million or so unique TCR beta sequences from about 179 million T cells. About 280 gigabases of sequencing data and 80 million or so unique TCR sequences were included in an early release covering 550 to 800 HLA-typed donors. Of the roughly 390 genotyped donors, about 80% fell in the genetic ancestry cluster associated with self-reported Caucasian donors. The study was designed to test whether signatures of past pathogen exposure could be identified by cataloging public T cell receptors. Using immunosequencing, the study profiled T cell repertoires from some 670 subjects and related those repertoires to cytomegalovirus serostatus. Besides the first cohort of 500 to 700 subjects, a separate validation cohort made up of 120 different subjects was used. The study combined high-throughput TCR immunosequencing, statistical association of individual TCRs with disease status, and machine learning to predict cytomegalovirus infection status. To study patterns of TCR occurrence, a later analysis re-analyzed previously published TCR beta repertoires from several hundred donors and added high-resolution HLA genotyping. Rather than using new phenotypic data, the later analysis identified candidate immune exposures from TCR beta sequences and from how often those sequences occurred across donors. An earlier analysis of around 540 of the donors applied high-throughput TCR beta sequencing to assess whether each TCR beta V gene segment acted as functional or pseudogenic. Donor age, sex, ethnicity and CMV serostatus were collected together with the repertoire data. Genome-wide SNP genotypes for about 60% of the 666 donors were used in a later genetic analysis, which treated that subset as a discovery cohort. All discovery cohort repertoires had been generated using a single sequencing platform. Class I and class II HLA loci were covered by the typing at four-digit resolution. Typing coverage varied by locus: roughly 620-640 donors for A, B, C, DRB1 and DQB1; approximately 520 for DQA1; nearly 610 for DPA1; about 450 for DPB1. About five DR-DQ haplotypes were treated as single units for association and clustering because of strong linkage in the cohort. Among a few hundred genotyped donors of the cohort, an average of about 240,000 unique TCR beta nucleotide sequences were sequenced per donor, about a sixth of them non-productive.

The investigation overall reported the following: Specific HLA alleles were associated with 15,000 to 20,000 TCR beta sequences at a false discovery rate of 0.05 in a later analysis. In the study, approximately 150 TCR beta chains were listed as associated with cytomegalovirus. In both the original and validation cohorts, the classifier was reported to diagnose cytomegalovirus status with high specificity and sensitivity. A cluster of highly shared sequence variants was judged likely to represent a technical artifact of the sequencing pipeline. In an earlier analysis of 450 to 750 of the donors, most TCR beta V segments appeared in productive rearrangements about 87% or about 30% of the time, broadly matching IMGT annotations. According to a later analysis, most CMV-associated TCR beta chains appeared to be HLA-restricted, and the HLA associations seemed to be driven largely by CMV exposure. CMV serostatus was the only immune exposure information available for the cohort. According to the authors, the approach could potentially be generalized to other disease states and immunological phenotypes. Most TCR sequences were seen in very few donors, while some public TCRs were found in many individuals. Compared with the 666-donor mean, donors in an Asian-associated ancestry cluster had fewer N-insertions in productive TCRs, according to a later genetic analysis. A later analysis reported that several top co-occurrence clusters appeared linked to parvovirus B19, influenza, CMV and Epstein-Barr virus. A further reported finding was that TCR beta sequences accurately predicted the HLA-A and HLA-B alleles for most subjects in the first cohort. An association between a missense DCLRE1C variant and V-gene and J-gene trimming of TCR beta chains was found in a later genetic analysis and replicated in an independent cohort. In vitro tests confirmed that a few of the cytomegalovirus-associated TCR beta chains recognize cytomegalovirus antigens. In a later analysis, the rate of TCR association differed among HLA loci, with DRB1 alleles having the most associated TCRs and HLA-C alleles having the fewest. Correlated functional status among segregating V segments might be attributable to linkage disequilibrium, but an unknown experimental factor could not be ruled out. Because some donors lacked HLA typing at each locus, the association tests relied only on the typed subset. Because counts were too low, about 17 rarely observed V segments, including chromosome 9 orphons, were excluded from the earlier analysis of some 590 of the donors. Only TCR beta chains were sequenced in this cohort, and the absence of alpha or paired-chain data limited detectable features. Compared with equally common non-associated chains, HLA-associated TCR beta chains in a later analysis were more clonally expanded and had lower generation probabilities. Roughly uniform sequencing depth across donors was assumed in presence/absence analyses, although this assumption may not hold. When HLA alleles, especially DR and DQ, strongly co-occurred, attributing TCR associations to individual alleles was difficult.

Library creation used the immunoSEQ multiplex PCR assay. For the multiplex PCR, a mixture combining 60 forward primers for TCR Vbeta segments and 13 reverse primers for TCR Jbeta segments was used. Amplification of the CDR3 region of rearranged TCR beta genes was performed with a multiplex PCR assay on genomic DNA. The Illumina HiSeq System was used to sequence the amplified TCR beta libraries as 87-base-pair reads. As for the authors' bioinformatics: A later analysis counted tens of millions of unique TCR beta chains across the approximately 700 repertoires, and some 11 million of these chains were shared by at least two donors. A nearest-neighbor algorithm error-corrected the raw reads and collapsed the reads into unique sequences, merging closely related sequences to remove PCR and sequencing errors. To assign V, D and J gene segments, CDR3 sequences were aligned to IMGT reference sequences. For a sequence to be retained, at least a six-nucleotide match to both a V gene segment and a J gene segment was required. Rearrangements were called productive when the CDR3 lacked stop codons and stayed in frame with V and J; all others were non-productive. Following IMGT convention, CDR3 was defined as the stretch from the second conserved V-encoded cysteine to the conserved J-encoded phenylalanine. In an earlier analysis of 550 to 650 of the donors, sequences lacking an unambiguous match to a single V gene segment were excluded. In an earlier analysis of a few hundred of the donors, V segments were called functional above 56.7% productive rearrangements and were called segregating when the between-donor standard deviation exceeded 5%. To diagnose cytomegalovirus status from the catalog of TCR beta chain sequences, a statistical classification framework was built. In a later analysis, TCR nucleotide sequences were compared against IMGT/GENE-DB human TR gene sequences so that V and J genes could be assigned. Using the TCRdist pipeline, a later analysis assigned CDR3 sequences along with most-parsimonious VDJ recombination scenarios. In a later analysis, each TCR beta chain was defined by its CDR3 amino acid sequence together with its V-gene family, and reads without a unique V-gene family were excluded. To address suspected cross-contamination and a sequencing artifact, a later analysis removed 592 highly shared, low-generation-probability nucleotide sequences. In a later analysis, a clonal expansion index for each public chain was calculated from normalized within-repertoire ranks of inferred template counts. A later analysis computed generation probabilities with a VDJ recombination model fitted to out-of-frame rearrangements, and checked the results against IGoR. In a later analysis, hypergeometric tests were used to score TCR-TCR, TCR-HLA and TCR-CMV co-occurrence, with a repertoire-size bias correction applied to TCR pairs. To estimate false discovery rates, a later analysis permuted the HLA or CMV assignments 20 times. In a later analysis, co-occurring TCRs were grouped using DBSCAN, with TCRdist sequence similarity added in when clustering inside HLA-allele-positive subsets. Repertoires with fewer than 30,000 or more than 120,000 public chains, plus five repertoires with anomalous nucleotide sharing, were excluded from co-occurrence clustering. The table comes from immuneACCESS by way of TCRdb, which keeps in-frame sequences with V and J called. Part of the clones is missing from these tables; in studies checked, under half for an unresolved V gene and the rest for unknown reasons. From that table come the V and J calls and clone size; the DNA was used to work out D and trimming. The sample table holds about 100,000 clones, of which 65% to 75% were seen once. In total, the top ten clones hold 1.5% to 2% of the sample.

As regards this clone: Which antigen it targets is not known. Base qualities were left out, and no much larger clone turns up one base away.

The cohort was made up of hundreds of healthy bone marrow donors. All cohort members were sampled while nominally healthy, although unrecorded immune exposures were likely present. The donor tested CMV seronegative, placing the donor among the roughly 350 seronegative members of the cohort. A peripheral blood sample was provided by each donor, and peripheral blood mononuclear cells were used for TCR beta sequencing. The Qiagen DNeasy Blood Extraction Kit was used to extract genomic DNA from the blood cell samples. This sequence was found in a woman in her thirties or forties in good health and CMV-seronegative. Material for sequencing was PBMCs.

The DNA is as follows: TGTGCCAGCAGTGAACTCTCTCCCCTAGCGGGAGTGGATACGCAGTATTTT. Translated, it gives CASSELSPLAGVDTQYF. Recombination linked TRBV25-1 to TRBJ2-3; 10 bases in the junction line up with TRBD2. Trimmed from V: 2 bases; trimmed from J: 6 bases; junction bases lacking a gene match: 11. The germline V gene encodes CDR1 MGHDK and CDR2 SYGVNS. From the cysteine up to the phenylalanine, the CDR3 has a length of 17 residues. Left in the record is the CDR3 DNA by itself, 51 bases read in frame from the first base.